This is a list of T cell receptor beta chains from one sample in a study of blood T cell repertoires in COVID-19. The method was immunoSEQ multiplex PCR; TCRdb's version includes in-frame clones alone and lacks a portion of them. The sample contains about 89,000 clones, 82% of which appear only once. Sequenced: peripheral blood. The receptors shown here come from a man between 65 and 80 years old with acute or convalescent COVID-19. Each CDR3 is given with its conserved first and last residue. The D gene is left open where the match is weak. Clone size is not always given. Where it is, it says once, few, many or a class for expanded clones.

j_gene,d_gene,v_gene,abundance,CDR3aa,CDR3nt
TRBJ1-2,TRBD1,TRBV6-2/TRBV6-3,.,CASSKAIGTAINFNYGYTF,TGTGCCAGCAGCAAAGCTATCGGGACAGCAATCAACTTCAACTATGGCTACACCTTC
TRBJ1-4,TRBD1,TRBV18,.,CASSRDRGENEKLFF,TGTGCCAGCTCCAGGGACAGGGGCGAAAATGAAAAACTGTTTTTT
TRBJ1-1,.,TRBV7-3,.,CASSLGSGTEAFF,TGTGCCAGCAGCTTAGGGTCGGGCACTGAAGCTTTCTTT
TRBJ1-2,.,TRBV7-2,.,CASSSFTSYGYTF,TGTGCCAGCAGCTCATTTACTTCCTATGGCTACACCTTC
TRBJ2-2,.,TRBV11-2,.,CASSLQGNTNTGELFF,TGTGCCAGCAGCTTACAGGGGAATACGAACACCGGGGAGCTGTTTTTT
TRBJ2-1,.,TRBV18,once,CASSPSVLSYNEQFF,TGTGCCAGCTCACCTAGCGTACTCTCCTACAATGAGCAGTTCTTC
TRBJ2-3,TRBD2,TRBV28,.,CASSPAHSGRTDTQYF,TGTGCCAGCAGCCCCGCCCATAGCGGGAGGACAGATACGCAGTATTTT
TRBJ1-2,TRBD1,TRBV7-3,few,CASSLYGTGEARDGYTF,TGTGCCAGCAGCTTATATGGGACAGGGGAGGCCCGAGATGGCTACACCTTC
TRBJ1-5,TRBD1,TRBV19,.,CASSRSGQEGNQPQHF,TGTGCCAGTAGTAGATCGGGACAGGAAGGCAATCAGCCCCAGCATTTT
TRBJ2-2,.,TRBV7-8,once,CASLTGLRTTGELFF,TGTGCCAGTTTGACTGGACTACGAACCACCGGGGAGCTGTTTTTT
TRBJ2-1,TRBD1,TRBV9,once,CASSVGDRNFVQFF,TGTGCCAGCAGCGTAGGGGACAGAAATTTTGTGCAGTTCTTC
TRBJ1-5,TRBD1,TRBV28,.,CASRLTGISQPQHF,TGTGCCAGCAGACTGACAGGGATTAGCCAGCCCCAGCATTTT
TRBJ1-5,.,TRBV28,.,CASRLQGYQPQHF,TGTGCCAGCAGACTACAGGGTTACCAGCCCCAGCATTTT
TRBJ2-1,TRBD1,TRBV5-5,.,CASSSPGTGVNEQFF,TGTGCCAGCAGCTCGCCCGGGACAGGGGTCAATGAGCAGTTCTTC